What follows are 18 T cell receptor beta chains derived from one specimen sequenced in a study of T cell changes during pregnancy in multiple sclerosis. Only in-frame clones appear in the TCRdb table, and some are missing; sequencing was by immunoSEQ multiplex PCR. The profile covers tens of thousands of clones, with 92% appearing a single time and almost 1.5% taken by the ten largest. The source material was peripheral blood, sampled before pregnancy. These receptors came from a female donor with multiple sclerosis, enrolled in a pregnancy study.

The sample holds one count of this clone. The chain is built from TRBV29-1 and TRBJ1-2; no definite D call. Germline V gene lookup returns CDR1 SQVTM and CDR2 ANQGSEA. There are 12 residues in the CDR3. V shed 3 bases and J shed 4 bases, with 9 bases lying between them. The CDR3 spells CSVEGRIYGYTF. The CDR3 DNA is TGCAGCGTTGAGGGGAGGATCTATGGCTACACCTTC. Based on the CDR3 plus reference TRBV29-1 and TRBJ1-2, the full variable domain is SAVISQKPSRDICQRGTSLTIQCQVDSQVTMMFWYRQQPGQSLTLIATANQGSEATYESGFVIDKFPISRPNLTFSTLTVSNMSPEDSSIYLCSVEGRIYGYTFGSGTRLTVV.

The chain combines TRBV6-5 with TRBJ1-1; possible D gene TRBD1, 6 bases. CDR1 and CDR2 (germline): MNHEY, SVGAGI. The CDR3 length is 12 residues. The V end lost 6 bases, the J end lost 8 bases, and 13 bases lay between the germline ends. This CDR3 reads CASRQIGTEAFF. The CDR3 coding sequence is TGTGCCAGCAGACAAATCGGGACAGAAGCTTTCTTT.

The table lists this clone with a few counts. This sequence joins TRBV18 and TRBJ1-6; D is ambiguous. There are 17 residues in the CDR3. The ends were cut back, 4 bases at V and 0 bases at J, with 13 bases in the middle. Germline assignment: CDR1 KGHSH and CDR2 LQKENI. CDR3 DNA sequence: TGTGCCAGCTCACACGGCCGGGGAAGCTCCTATAATTCACCCCTCCACTTT. Protein product: CASSHGRGSSYNSPLHF.

The rearrangement joins TRBV5-8 to TRBJ1-3, with 9 bases matching TRBD1. This CDR3 has 18 residues. Trimming cost V 0 bases and J 1 base; bases outside gene matches: 8. Germline V gives CDR1 SGHTS, CDR2 YDEGEE. The CDR3 nucleotides read TGTGCCAGCAGCTTGGTCGGGACAGGGATTTGGTCTGGAAACACCATATATTTT. Encoded protein: CASSLVGTGIWSGNTIYF.

The chain joins TRBV25-1 to TRBJ1-1; D ambiguous. Trimming removed 2 bases from V and 4 bases from J, with 17 bases in between. Germline V gene data show CDR1 as MGHDK and CDR2 as SYGVNS. This CDR3 is 16 amino acids long. Here the CDR3 DNA reads TGTGCCAGCAGTGAAAAACTATTCGCGGGTAGCACTGAAGCTTTCTTT. Translating gives CASSEKLFAGSTEAFF. Supplemented by reference TRBV25-1 and TRBJ1-1, the full variable domain reads EADIYQTPRYLVIGTGKKITLECSQTMGHDKMYWYQQDPGMELHLIHYSYGVNSTEKGDLSSESTVSRIRTEHFPLTLESARPSHTSQYLCASSEKLFAGSTEAFFGQGTRLTVV.

The rearrangement links TRBV19 to TRBJ1-5, with 11 bases that match TRBD1. Germline lookup yields CDR1 LNHDA and CDR2 SQIVND (reference sequence). CDR3 length: 17 amino acids. Losses at the gene ends were 5 bases for V and 0 bases for J; bases not matched to a gene: 6. Here the CDR3 DNA reads TGTGCCAGTAGTGAATGGACAGGGGGCTTTAGCAATCAGCCCCAGCATTTT. This encodes CASSEWTGGFSNQPQHF.

The V gene is TRBV4-1, the J gene TRBJ2-5, with D uncertain. Germline V gives CDR1 MGHRA, CDR2 YSYEKL. V was cut by 3 bases and J by 5 bases, with 22 bases left in between. There are 17 residues in the CDR3. The CDR3 protein is CASSHVLRRTKAETQYF. CDR3 coding DNA: TGCGCCAGCAGCCACGTCCTCCGGAGAACGAAGGCGGAGACCCAGTACTTC.

The DNA of the CDR3 is TGTGCCAGCAGCTTGGGGGCGGGGGGGGCCACAGATACGCAGTATTTT. Translated, it gives CASSLGAGGATDTQYF. The chain has TRBV5-6 and TRBJ2-3; the match to TRBD2 covers 9 bases. This CDR3 is 16 amino acids long. With 0 bases clipped from V and 2 bases from J, the junction kept 4 bases outside the gene matches. The germline gives CDR1 SGHDT, CDR2 YYEEEE.

This chain joins TRBV7-9 and TRBJ2-3; 9 bases are shared with TRBD2. Trimming cost V 4 bases and J 4 bases; bases outside gene matches: 9. Germline V gives CDR1 SEHNR, CDR2 FQNEAQ (reference sequence). The CDR3 consists of 16 residues. The CDR3 region is CASSSPAAGGADTQYF. CDR3 nucleotides: TGTGCCAGCAGCTCCCCGGCGGCGGGGGGGGCAGATACGCAGTATTTT.

The chain uses TRBV6-1 and TRBJ2-5; TRBD2 aligns across 8 bases. With V trimmed by 2 bases and J by 4 bases, 6 bases remained unmatched. CDR1 and CDR2 from the germline V gene are MNHNS and SASEGT. The CDR3 extends over 15 amino acids. The CDR3 loop reads CASSEPSGGTETQYF. The CDR3 nucleotides are TGTGCCAGCAGTGAACCCAGCGGGGGTACAGAGACCCAGTACTTC.

The J gene is TRBJ2-7, the V gene TRBV18; 8 bases map to TRBD1. Germline V gene lookup returns CDR1 KGHSH and CDR2 LQKENI. CDR3 size: 14 residues. V shed 5 bases and J 7 bases; nucleotides not matched to a gene: 10. The CDR3 nucleotides read TGTGCCAGCTCAAGGGCAGGGGGCTTAGAGGAGCAGTACTTC. This codes for CASSRAGGLEEQYF.

This sequence joins TRBV11-3 and TRBJ2-5; TRBD1 aligns across 8 bases. The CDR3 runs to 15 residues. The germline CDR1 and CDR2 sequences are SGHNT and YENEEA. V was clipped by 1 base and J by 2 bases; unmatched bases: 3. CDR3 bases: TGTGCCAGCAGCTTAGGACAGGGGAAACAAGAGACCCAGTACTTC. Residues: CASSLGQGKQETQYF.

The chain joins TRBV5-1 to TRBJ1-6, with 8 positions matching TRBD1. This CDR3 spans 16 amino acids. Germline trimming cut 0 bases from V and 8 bases from J; bases unmatched to any gene: 7. CDR1 and CDR2 from the germline V gene are SGHRS and YFSETQ. CDR3 sequence: CASSLGGSRGHSPLHF. The CDR3 DNA reads as TGCGCCAGCAGCTTGGGGGGGAGCAGGGGGCATTCACCCCTCCACTTT.

The V gene is TRBV9, the J gene TRBJ2-7, with 10 bases matching TRBD2. The CDR3 is made up of 17 amino acids. CDR1 SGDLS and CDR2 YYNGEE come from the germline V gene. V shed 1 base, J shed 2 bases, and the junction held 9 bases outside the gene matches. Written as DNA, the CDR3 is TGTGCCAGCAGCGTAAAGCTAGCGGGGGATCCCCCCTACGAGCAGTACTTC. Residues: CASSVKLAGDPPYEQYF.

About this clone itself: The germline gene is not matched at one end of the junction; a read error may be the cause. The chain joins TRBV30 to TRBJ2-7; the match to TRBD1 covers 7 bases. Germline loops: CDR1 GTSNPN, CDR2 SVGIG (reference sequence). This CDR3 region has 12 residues. The CDR3 reads CAWTQGGPVVGF. The CDR3 nucleotides are TGTGCCTGGACCCAAGGGGGCCCCGTTGTAGGATTC.

The V and J genes are TRBV11-2 and TRBJ2-2, with no clear D. CDR1 and CDR2 (germline): SGHAT, FQNNGV. Trimming took 5 bases from V and 5 from J, leaving 9 bases between them. The CDR3 runs to 13 residues. CDR3: CASSPGLTGELFF. The CDR3, as DNA: TGTGCCAGCAGCCCCGGTCTGACCGGGGAGCTGTTTTTT.

This chain uses TRBV7-8 with TRBJ2-5, with no clear D. Per germline, CDR1 SGHVS and CDR2 FQNEAQ. V lost 1 base and J 5 bases, leaving 14 bases between the germline ends. There are 15 residues in the CDR3. CDR3: CASSLVSSLVETQYF. In nucleotides, the CDR3 is TGTGCCAGCAGCTTAGTTTCGAGCCTTGTGGAGACCCAGTACTTC.

The chain uses TRBV11-2 and TRBJ2-7; TRBD1 agrees at 11 bases. With 5 bases clipped from V and 3 bases from J, the junction kept 3 bases outside the gene matches. Per the germline V gene, CDR1 is SGHAT and CDR2 is FQNNGV. The CDR3 spans 14 residues. As DNA, the CDR3 is TGTGCCAGCAGCCCGGGACAGGGGGTCTACGAGCAGTACTTC. Translated, it gives CASSPGQGVYEQYF.